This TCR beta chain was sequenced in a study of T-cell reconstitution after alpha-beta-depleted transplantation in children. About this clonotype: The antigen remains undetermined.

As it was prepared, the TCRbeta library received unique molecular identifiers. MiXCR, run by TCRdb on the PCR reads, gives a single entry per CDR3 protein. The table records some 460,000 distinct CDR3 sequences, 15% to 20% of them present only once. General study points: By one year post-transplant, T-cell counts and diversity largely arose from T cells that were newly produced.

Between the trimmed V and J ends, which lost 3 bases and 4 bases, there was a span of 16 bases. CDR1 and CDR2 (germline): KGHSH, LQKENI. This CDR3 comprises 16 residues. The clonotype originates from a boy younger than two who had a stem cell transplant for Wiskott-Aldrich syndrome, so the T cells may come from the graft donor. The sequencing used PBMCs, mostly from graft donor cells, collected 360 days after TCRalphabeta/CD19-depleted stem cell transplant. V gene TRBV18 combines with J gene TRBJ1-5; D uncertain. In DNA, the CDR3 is TGTGCCAGCTCACCCTATAGGGTAAAAGGGAATCAGCCCCAGCATTTT. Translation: CASSPYRVKGNQPQHF.